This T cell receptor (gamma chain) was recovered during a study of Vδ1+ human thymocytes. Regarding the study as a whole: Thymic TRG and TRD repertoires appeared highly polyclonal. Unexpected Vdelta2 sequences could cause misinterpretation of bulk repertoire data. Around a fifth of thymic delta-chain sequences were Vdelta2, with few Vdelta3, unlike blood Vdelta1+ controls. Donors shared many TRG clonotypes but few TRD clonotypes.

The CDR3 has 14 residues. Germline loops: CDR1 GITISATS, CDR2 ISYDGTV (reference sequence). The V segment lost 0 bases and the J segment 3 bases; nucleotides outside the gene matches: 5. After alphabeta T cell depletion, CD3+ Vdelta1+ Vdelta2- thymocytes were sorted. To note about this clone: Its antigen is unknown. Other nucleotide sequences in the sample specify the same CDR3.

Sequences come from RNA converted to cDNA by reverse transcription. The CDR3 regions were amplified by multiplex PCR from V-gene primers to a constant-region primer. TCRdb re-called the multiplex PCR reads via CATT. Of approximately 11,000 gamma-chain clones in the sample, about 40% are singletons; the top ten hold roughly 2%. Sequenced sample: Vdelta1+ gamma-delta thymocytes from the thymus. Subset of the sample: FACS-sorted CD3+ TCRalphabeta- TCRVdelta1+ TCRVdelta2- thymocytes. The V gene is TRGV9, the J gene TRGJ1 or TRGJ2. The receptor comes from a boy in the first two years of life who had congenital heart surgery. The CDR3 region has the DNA TGTGCCTTGTGGGAGGTGCAGGGTTATTATAAGAAACTCTTT. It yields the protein CALWEVQGYYKKLF.